The 5 T cell receptor beta chains reported below all come from one sample, sequenced in a study of control samples from healthy donors and cancer patients. Only in-frame clones appear in the TCRdb table, and some are missing; sequencing was by immunoSEQ multiplex PCR. This table has 85,000 to 110,000 clones, approximately 90% appearing once. What was sequenced was PBMCs. Every receptor here comes from a man aged 60 to 69 with lung cancer.

The J gene is TRBJ2-5, the V gene TRBV30, with D uncertain. Germline loops: CDR1 GTSNPN, CDR2 SVGIG (reference sequence). There are 14 residues in the CDR3. V was shortened by 0 bases and J by 4 bases, with 12 bases between the two germline ends. CDR3 loop: CAWSVYRRGETQYF. CDR3 DNA sequence: TGTGCCTGGAGTGTGTATAGAAGAGGAGAGACCCAGTACTTC.

V gene TRBV7-9 combines with J gene TRBJ1-4, with TRBD1 matching 9 bases. Germline V CDR1 and CDR2: SEHNR, FQNEAQ (reference sequence). This CDR3 comprises 16 residues. With 3 bases clipped from V and 3 bases from J, the junction kept 5 bases outside the gene matches. DNA for the CDR3: TGTGCCAGCAGCTTTGGACAGGGGCCTTCTAATGAAAAACTGTTTTTT. Translated, it gives CASSFGQGPSNEKLFF.

This chain connects TRBV19 to TRBJ1-2; TRBD1 matches 7 bases. The CDR3 loop spans 14 amino acids. V trimming: 6 bases; J trimming: 0 bases; junction bases outside the gene matches: 4. CDR1 is LNHDA, CDR2 SQIVND, per germline (reference sequence). The CDR3 is CASSQGQANYGYTF. DNA of the CDR3: TGTGCCAGTAGCCAAGGACAGGCTAACTATGGCTACACCTTC.

This chain joins TRBV27 and TRBJ1-1; D call uncertain. Germline V CDR1 and CDR2: MNHEY, SMNVEV (reference sequence). The CDR3 has 15 amino acids. Trimming stripped 1 base from V and 3 bases from J, with 12 bases between. In nucleotides, the CDR3 is TGTGCCAGCAGTTTATTCCATTTAAGGGACACTGAAGCTTTCTTT. This sequence encodes CASSLFHLRDTEAFF.

This sequence joins TRBV6-5 and TRBJ1-3; D might be TRBD1 (6 bases). CDR3 length: 15 residues. Germline loops: CDR1 MNHEY, CDR2 SVGAGI. Trimming removed 7 bases from V and 4 bases from J, with 17 bases in between. The CDR3 loop reads CASIPRGTSGNTIYF. The CDR3 DNA reads TGTGCCAGCATTCCCCGGGGGACATCCGGAAACACCATATATTTT.